This T cell receptor (beta chain) was identified in a study of blood T cells in healthy people across ages. A minimum of 5.5 micrograms of total RNA was extracted per sample. Using a J-beta primer mix together with a sample-barcoded 5' primer, a second PCR was run for about 6 to 11 cycles. In TCRdb, the 5' RACE reads were re-called with MiXCR into one record per CDR3 protein. The sample has hundreds of thousands of distinct CDR3 sequences; roughly 45% are singletons. This clonotype was seen ten or more times. The germline V gene encodes CDR1 LGHNA and CDR2 YSLEER. Trimming removed 6 bases from V and 2 bases from J, with 8 bases in between. The CDR3 covers 14 residues.

The rearrangement links TRBV4-3 to TRBJ2-6; TRBD2 is a possible D gene (5 bases). The clonotype comes from a woman in her fifties or sixties in good health. The sequenced sample was blood. CDR3 loop: CASREGAGANVLTF. Here the CDR3 DNA reads TGCGCCAGCAGAGAGGGAGCTGGGGCCAACGTCCTGACTTTC.